A selection of T cell receptor beta chains follows, all from one sample in a study of cytomegalovirus exposure and HLA in healthy donors. Clones were read by immunoSEQ multiplex PCR, and TCRdb kept only the in-frame ones, dropping some. The table shows some 99,000 clones, with roughly 76% occurring only once. What was sequenced was PBMCs. These receptors all stem from a middle-aged man in good health and CMV-seronegative. Both conserved end residues are part of each CDR3. The order of the fields is clone size, CDR3 length, J gene, V gene, D gene, CDR3 protein, CDR3 DNA. The D gene is left open where the match is weak. Rows may omit the clone size; those that give it use once, few, many or a size class.

. | 13 | TRBJ2-1 | TRBV5-1 | . | CASKEADYNEQFF | TGCGCCAGCAAGGAGGCGGACTACAATGAGCAGTTCTTC
. | 13 | TRBJ2-5 | TRBV29-1 | TRBD1 | CSGGTGEIETQYF | TGCAGCGGGGGGACAGGGGAGATCGAGACCCAGTACTTC
. | 15 | TRBJ2-3 | TRBV2 | . | CASPRNAENTDTQYF | TGTGCCAGCCCCCGGAACGCGGAGAACACAGATACGCAGTATTTT
once | 18 | TRBJ2-7 | TRBV7-9 | . | CSSSLAGVGEPPSYEQYF | TGTTCCAGCAGCTTAGCAGGCGTCGGGGAGCCCCCGTCCTACGAGCAGTACTTC
. | 15 | TRBJ2-7 | TRBV6-5 | . | CASSYSGRGPYEQYF | TGTGCCAGCAGTTACTCGGGCAGGGGTCCCTACGAGCAGTACTTC
. | 10 | TRBJ2-3 | TRBV20-1 | . | CSASTDTQYF | TGCAGTGCCTCGACAGATACGCAGTATTTT
. | 14 | TRBJ2-2 | TRBV6-1 | . | CASSENWQTGELFF | TGTGCCAGCAGTGAGAATTGGCAGACCGGGGAGCTGTTTTTT
. | 15 | TRBJ2-7 | TRBV6-5 | TRBD1 | CASSYRTGGRYEQYF | TGTGCCAGCAGTTACAGGACAGGGGGCAGGTACGAGCAGTACTTC
. | 16 | TRBJ2-1 | TRBV10-3 | TRBD2 | CAISESTGGSYNEQFF | TGTGCCATCAGTGAGTCGACGGGGGGCTCCTACAATGAGCAGTTCTTC
. | 17 | TRBJ2-2 | TRBV11-3 | TRBD1 | CASSPRGTGELVGELFF | TGTGCCAGCAGCCCAAGGGGGACAGGGGAATTGGTCGGGGAGCTGTTTTTT
. | 16 | TRBJ2-1 | TRBV4-1 | . | CASSQPVQRLYNEQFF | TGCGCCAGCAGCCAGCCCGTCCAGCGCCTATACAATGAGCAGTTCTTC
. | 14 | TRBJ2-2 | TRBV6-5 | TRBD1 | CASRGQGTTGELFF | TGTGCCAGCAGGGGACAGGGGACCACCGGGGAGCTGTTTTTT
. | 14 | TRBJ2-1 | TRBV7-9 | TRBD1 | CASSPDRTGDEQFF | TGTGCCAGCAGCCCGGACCGGACAGGCGATGAGCAGTTCTTC
. | 16 | TRBJ1-5 | TRBV28 | . | CAIGKTNENSNQPQHF | TGTGCCATCGGAAAGACAAACGAGAATAGCAATCAGCCCCAGCATTTT
. | 18 | TRBJ1-5 | TRBV7-2 | . | CASSWPASRQLSNQPQHF | TGTGCCAGCAGCTGGCCGGCCTCTCGACAGCTTAGCAATCAGCCCCAGCATTTT
. | 13 | TRBJ2-7 | TRBV19 | TRBD1 | CATARQGLYEQYF | TGTGCCACCGCTAGACAGGGGCTCTACGAGCAGTACTTC
. | 14 | TRBJ1-4 | TRBV21-1 | . | CASSKGSTVLKLFF | TGTGCCAGCAGCAAAGGTTCCACGGTGTTGAAACTGTTTTTT
. | 14 | TRBJ1-2 | TRBV7-2 | . | CASSFNIGDYGYTF | TGTGCCAGCAGCTTTAACATCGGGGACTATGGCTACACCTTC
. | 16 | TRBJ2-1 | TRBV18 | TRBD2 | CASSPFSGGSYNEQFF | TGTGCCAGCTCACCCTTTAGCGGGGGATCCTACAATGAGCAGTTCTTC
few | 18 | TRBJ2-7 | TRBV28 | . | CASSRGLLSLSPNYEQYF | TGTGCCAGCAGCCGCGGTCTTTTGAGTTTAAGTCCAAACTACGAGCAGTACTTC
once | 16 | TRBJ1-2 | TRBV4-3 | . | CASSQVYGSVSYGYTF | TGCGCCAGCAGCCAAGTTTATGGCAGCGTAAGCTATGGCTACACCTTC
few | 15 | TRBJ2-6 | TRBV6-5 | TRBD1 | CASRTGGSGANVLTF | TGTGCCAGCAGGACAGGGGGCTCCGGGGCCAACGTCCTGACTTTC
few | 17 | TRBJ1-1 | TRBV7-2 | . | CASSLDLGYTGSTEAFF | TGTGCCAGCAGCCTTGATTTGGGGTATACAGGGAGCACTGAAGCTTTCTTT
. | 10 | TRBJ1-1 | TRBV28 | . | CASSANGAFF | TGTGCCAGCAGTGCTAACGGGGCTTTCTTT
. | 15 | TRBJ2-1 | TRBV29-1 | TRBD2 | CSVDKAGLSYNEQFF | TGCAGCGTTGATAAAGCGGGACTTTCCTACAATGAGCAGTTCTTC
. | 15 | TRBJ2-2 | TRBV19 | TRBD1 | CASSIGRTGTGELFF | TGTGCCAGTAGTATAGGTAGGACAGGCACCGGGGAGCTGTTTTTT
. | 15 | TRBJ1-5 | TRBV6-1 | . | CASSLGGLGNQPQHF | TGTGCCAGCAGCCTAGGCGGGTTGGGCAATCAGCCCCAGCATTTT
. | 16 | TRBJ1-3 | TRBV7-9 | . | CSSSLDRWASGNTIYF | TGTTCCAGCAGCTTAGATCGCTGGGCCTCTGGAAACACCATATATTTT
. | 16 | TRBJ2-7 | TRBV4-1 | . | CASSQATGGVSYEQYF | TGCGCCAGCAGCCAAGCAACAGGGGGGGTATCCTACGAGCAGTACTTC
. | 13 | TRBJ2-7 | TRBV28 | TRBD1 | CASTPGQIYEQYF | TGTGCCAGCACCCCGGGACAGATATACGAGCAGTACTTC
. | 16 | TRBJ1-1 | TRBV7-8 | . | CASSFSLAAGNTEAFF | TGTGCCAGCAGCTTTAGTCTGGCCGCGGGAAACACTGAAGCTTTCTTT
. | 16 | TRBJ1-1 | TRBV12-5 | TRBD1 | CASGLIEPGQGTEAFF | TGTGCTAGTGGTTTAATCGAACCGGGACAGGGGACTGAAGCTTTCTTT
. | 15 | TRBJ2-3 | TRBV9 | TRBD2 | CASSGLAEITDTQYF | TGTGCCAGCAGCGGACTAGCGGAGATCACAGATACGCAGTATTTT
once | 16 | TRBJ2-2 | TRBV5-1 | TRBD1 | CASSLVVPGGSGELFF | TGCGCCAGCAGCCTGGTGGTCCCAGGGGGCTCCGGGGAGCTGTTTTTT
. | 15 | TRBJ1-5 | TRBV7-9 | TRBD1 | CSSSPNGGGYQPQHF | TGTTCCAGCAGCCCCAATGGAGGGGGCTATCAGCCCCAGCATTTT
. | 13 | TRBJ1-1 | TRBV9 | TRBD1 | CASSGQGDTEAFF | TGTGCCAGCAGCGGACAGGGGGACACTGAAGCTTTCTTT
. | 15 | TRBJ2-1 | TRBV7-9 | TRBD2 | CASSSRGGMVNEQFF | TGTGCCAGCAGCTCTCGGGGGGGGATGGTGAATGAGCAGTTCTTC
. | 15 | TRBJ2-3 | TRBV7-6 | . | CASSLDRLSTDTQYF | TGTGCCAGCAGCTTGGACAGACTAAGCACAGATACGCAGTATTTT
. | 16 | TRBJ1-2 | TRBV6-6 | TRBD1 | CASSSGTGARASGYTF | TGTGCCAGCAGCTCCGGGACAGGGGCGCGAGCCAGCGGCTACACCTTC
. | 14 | TRBJ2-2 | TRBV14 | . | CASSKDRYTGELFF | TGTGCCAGCAGCAAGGACAGATACACCGGGGAGCTGTTTTTT
. | 16 | TRBJ2-5 | TRBV2 | TRBD2 | CASSDSGSDAGETQYF | TGTGCCAGCAGTGACAGCGGGAGTGATGCGGGCGAGACCCAGTACTTC
. | 16 | TRBJ2-6 | TRBV9 | . | CASSVAQGRGANVLTF | TGTGCCAGCAGCGTAGCACAGGGTCGTGGGGCCAACGTCCTGACTTTC
. | 14 | TRBJ2-7 | TRBV2 | TRBD1 | CASSEDRGLDEQYF | TGTGCCAGCAGTGAGGACAGGGGGCTCGACGAGCAGTACTTC
. | 16 | TRBJ2-5 | TRBV5-1 | TRBD1 | CASSSPRDRDQETQYF | TGCGCCAGCAGCTCGCCCAGGGACAGGGACCAAGAGACCCAGTACTTC
once | 15 | TRBJ1-1 | TRBV11-1 | TRBD1 | CASSLGTAWNTEAFF | TGTGCCAGCAGCCTCGGGACAGCCTGGAACACTGAAGCTTTCTTT
. | 14 | TRBJ1-2 | TRBV7-9 | . | CSSSFQGVVFGYTF | TGTTCCAGCAGCTTCCAGGGCGTAGTATTTGGCTACACCTTC
. | 15 | TRBJ1-3 | TRBV5-1 | . | CASSLGAEGANTIYF | TGCGCCAGCAGCTTGGGGGCAGAGGGTGCAAACACCATATATTTT
. | 13 | TRBJ2-1 | TRBV5-4 | . | CASSFVRGNEQFF | TGTGCCAGCAGCTTCGTGAGGGGGAATGAGCAGTTCTTC
once | 15 | TRBJ2-1 | TRBV11-3 | TRBD2 | CASSSGLAGYNEQFF | TGTGCCAGCAGCTCGGGACTAGCGGGATACAATGAGCAGTTCTTC